Below, 7 T cell receptor beta chains from the same sample are listed, as sequenced in a study of cytomegalovirus exposure and HLA in healthy donors. Clones were read by immunoSEQ multiplex PCR, and TCRdb kept only the in-frame ones, dropping some. This sample yields tens of thousands of clones, of which over 80% are seen a single time; around 3% belongs to the top ten. Sequencing used PBMCs. These receptors all stem from a man under 40 in good health and CMV-seronegative.

This clone was picked up a small number of times. The V gene is TRBV4-1, the J gene TRBJ2-2, with D perhaps TRBD2 (5 bases). V was shortened by 0 bases and J by 7 bases, with 9 bases between the two germline ends. This CDR3 is 14 amino acids long. CDR1 MGHRA and CDR2 YSYEKL come from the germline V gene. This chain's CDR3 is CASSQELAGGELFF. The CDR3 DNA sequence: TGCGCCAGCAGCCAAGAATTGGCGGGCGGGGAGCTGTTTTTT.

As DNA, the CDR3 is TGTGCCAGCAGTGAAGGATCCCATTACAGGGGAGAGACCCAGTACTTC. It yields the protein CASSEGSHYRGETQYF. The chain couples TRBV6-1 to TRBJ2-5; 7 bases align to TRBD1. The CDR3 sequence is 16 residues long. Germline CDR1 MNHNS, CDR2 SASEGT. Germline trimming cut 1 base from V and 4 bases from J; bases unmatched to any gene: 9.

V and J are TRBV5-4 and TRBJ1-5, with 10 bases identical to TRBD1. The ends lost 3 bases at V and 1 base at J; junction bases unmatched: 7. The germline CDR1 and CDR2 sequences are SGHNT and YYREEE (reference sequence). The CDR3 is 17 amino acids. CDR3 residues: CASSSGGGQGSNQPQHF. For the CDR3, the DNA is TGTGCCAGCAGCTCGGGGGGGGGACAGGGGAGCAATCAGCCCCAGCATTTT.

The chain carries TRBV14 and TRBJ1-4; D uncertain. The germline CDR1 and CDR2 sequences are SGHDN and FVKESK. The CDR3 has 16 residues. V lost 6 bases to trimming and J lost 0 bases, with 14 bases between them. CDR3 in DNA: TGTGCCAGCAGTCGACATACAGCTGCAACTAATGAAAAACTGTTTTTT. Translating gives CASSRHTAATNEKLFF.

This clone was seen a few times. The chain is built from TRBV2 and TRBJ1-6; D unclear. Germline assignment: CDR1 SNHLY and CDR2 FYNNEI. The CDR3 sequence is 14 residues long. Trimming left V 5 bases short and J 7 bases short, with 12 bases between. CDR3 in amino acids: CASSFRPRNSPLHF. The CDR3, as DNA: TGTGCCAGCAGTTTCCGTCCTAGAAATTCACCCCTCCACTTT.

The rearrangement uses TRBV19 and TRBJ2-7; 14 nucleotides match TRBD2. J was trimmed by 0 bases and V by 5 bases; bases with no gene match: 15. CDR3 length: 20 residues. The germline gives CDR1 LNHDA, CDR2 SQIVND (reference sequence). The CDR3 here is CASSAKTSGGASPNSYEQYF. In DNA, the CDR3 is TGTGCCAGTAGTGCCAAGACTAGCGGGGGGGCTAGTCCGAACTCCTACGAGCAGTACTTC.

This clone was seen more than once but under ten times. The chain has TRBV6-6 and TRBJ1-1; 7 bases line up with TRBD1. Germline lookup yields CDR1 MNHNY and CDR2 SVGAGI (reference sequence). The CDR3 has 14 amino acids. The V gene end was trimmed by 2 bases and the J gene end by 2 bases; junction bases not matched to a gene: 2. This CDR3 is CASSYGTANTEAFF. DNA for the CDR3: TGTGCCAGCAGTTACGGGACAGCCAACACTGAAGCTTTCTTT.